Below are 21 T cell receptor beta chains sequenced from a single sample in a study of CD4 T cells in relation to SARS-CoV-2 and coronaviruses. For these receptors, no antigen is known. Produced via immunoSEQ multiplex PCR; TCRdb's table is partial and in-frame only. The sample includes 38,000 or so clones, 77% of them seen just once. The specimen sequenced was memory CD4+ T cells from PBMCs, cultured in vitro. The origin of the receptors is an adult with COVID-19.

The rearrangement joins TRBV28 to TRBJ1-5; 9 nucleotides align to TRBD1. CDR1 is MDHEN and CDR2 is SYDVKM in the germline V gene. Trimming removed 3 bases from V and 0 bases from J; junction bases left unmatched: 9. This CDR3 comprises 18 residues. The CDR3 protein is CASSFLGQGTYSNQPQHF. The CDR3 DNA reads TGTGCCAGCAGTTTTTTAGGACAGGGGACCTATAGCAATCAGCCCCAGCATTTT.

This clone was observed a few times. V usage is TRBV19 and J usage is TRBJ2-6, with 10 bases that match TRBD1. Germline assignment: CDR1 LNHDA and CDR2 SQIVND (reference sequence). The CDR3 consists of 16 residues. Trimming at V came to 11 bases and at J to 2 bases, leaving 9 bases not matched to a gene. CDR3 DNA: TGTGCCGGAGGGGACAGGGGTTCCCCTGGGGCCAACGTCCTGACTTTC. Translation: CAGGDRGSPGANVLTF.

This clone was seen only once. The chain couples TRBV10-2 to TRBJ2-3; weak D call: TRBD2 (6 bases). V gave up 7 bases and J gave up 11 bases, with 13 bases separating them. Germline lookup yields CDR1 WSHSY and CDR2 SAAADI. CDR3 length equals 11 residues. The CDR3 is CASIAAREQYF. The CDR3, as DNA: TGCGCCAGCATAGCGGCCAGGGAGCAGTATTTT.

This sequence joins TRBV4-3 and TRBJ1-3; D not certain. Trimming stripped 0 bases from V and 0 bases from J, with 9 bases between. The CDR3 has 16 residues. The germline CDR1 and CDR2 sequences are LGHNA and YSLEER. In DNA form, the CDR3 reads TGCGCCAGCAGCCAAGATTTGGTCGGCTCTGGAAACACCATATATTTT. Its translation: CASSQDLVGSGNTIYF.

The chain couples TRBV28 to TRBJ2-1, with D possibly being TRBD1 or TRBD2 (5 bases each). The V end lost 5 bases, the J end lost 8 bases, and 16 bases lay between the germline ends. The CDR3 has 14 residues. The germline V gene has CDR1 MDHEN and CDR2 SYDVKM. CDR3 in amino acids: CASSAPEGWDEQFF. In DNA form, the CDR3 reads TGTGCCAGCAGTGCCCCTGAGGGGTGGGATGAGCAGTTCTTC.

This rearrangement joins TRBV19 to TRBJ2-3; no reliable D call. Germline CDR1 LNHDA, CDR2 SQIVND (reference sequence). This CDR3 spans 13 amino acids. Trimming took 10 bases from V and 2 from J, leaving 13 bases between them. The DNA for the CDR3 is TGTGCCACCCGAGGCACGTCCACAGATACGCAGTATTTT. Amino acid sequence: CATRGTSTDTQYF.

The chain has TRBV3-1 (or the pseudogene TRBV3-2) and TRBJ2-7; 9 nucleotides line up with TRBD1. CDR1 and CDR2 (germline): LGHDT, YNNKEL (reference sequence). Trimming removed 4 bases from V and 6 bases from J; junction bases left unmatched: 13. There are 16 residues in the CDR3. The CDR3 loop reads CASSRSPGTGFSEQYF. The CDR3 DNA reads as TGTGCCAGCAGCCGATCCCCTGGGACAGGGTTCTCCGAGCAGTACTTC.

V gene TRBV19 combines with J gene TRBJ2-7; 10 bases map to TRBD2. CDR1 LNHDA and CDR2 SQIVND come from the germline V gene (reference sequence). Trimming cost V 4 bases and J 5 bases; bases outside gene matches: 2. The CDR3 is 13 amino acids. CDR3 amino acids: CASSTSGSNEQYF. CDR3 DNA sequence: TGTGCCAGTAGTACTAGCGGGAGCAACGAGCAGTACTTC.

This clone has more than one count but fewer than ten. V gene TRBV30 combines with J gene TRBJ2-1, with D maybe TRBD1 (6 bases). V dropped 5 bases and J dropped 0 bases, with 14 bases sitting between them. From germline, CDR1 is GTSNPN and CDR2 SVGIG (reference sequence). The CDR3 runs 15 residues. Here the CDR3 reads CAWLSGAGSYNEQFF. Written as DNA, the CDR3 is TGTGCCTGGCTCTCAGGGGCCGGCTCCTACAATGAGCAGTTCTTC.

V usage is TRBV9 and J usage is TRBJ2-7, with D perhaps TRBD2 (6 bases). V lost 0 bases and J 0 bases, leaving 13 bases between the germline ends. The CDR3 extends over 16 amino acids. Germline lookup yields CDR1 SGDLS and CDR2 YYNGEE. CDR3 region: CASSVEGGAPSYEQYF. DNA of the CDR3: TGTGCCAGCAGCGTAGAGGGAGGAGCCCCCTCCTACGAGCAGTACTTC.

The V and J genes are TRBV7-2 and TRBJ2-5, with D perhaps matching TRBD1 (5 bases). Trimming took off 8 bases at V and 2 bases at J, with 15 bases between the two ends. Germline CDR1 reads SGHTA; CDR2 reads FQGNSA. This CDR3 has 14 residues. The CDR3 coding sequence is TGTGCCAGCGGGGCCAGACGACTTCAAGAGACCCAGTACTTC. Translation: CASGARRLQETQYF.

The chain employs TRBV30 and TRBJ2-2; D is possibly TRBD1 (6 bases). CDR1 is GTSNPN and CDR2 is SVGIG in the germline V gene (reference sequence). This CDR3 is 15 amino acids long. The V and J ends lost 2 bases and 2 bases respectively, with 12 bases between them. The CDR3 bases are TGTGCCTGGAGTAAGACAGGAACCAACACCGGGGAGCTGTTTTTT. Encoded protein: CAWSKTGTNTGELFF.

This clone was observed once. The chain links TRBV6-5 to TRBJ2-5, with 12 bases matching TRBD2. J lost 4 bases, V lost 10 bases, and 7 bases had no gene match. The germline CDR1 and CDR2 sequences are MNHEY and SVGAGI. CDR3 size: 14 residues. CDR3 residues: CATQTSGRLETQYF. The CDR3 nucleotides are TGTGCCACCCAAACTAGCGGGAGGCTAGAGACCCAGTACTTC.

V gene TRBV7-9 combines with J gene TRBJ2-7, with 11 bases fitting TRBD1. CDR3 length: 17 residues. CDR1 is SEHNR and CDR2 is FQNEAQ in the germline V gene (reference sequence). V lost 4 bases to trimming and J lost 1 base; unmatched junction nucleotides: 9. The DNA of the CDR3 is TGTGCCAGCAGCTGGGATGGACAGGGGGCGCGATCCTACGAGCAGTACTTC. Translating gives CASSWDGQGARSYEQYF.

The chain carries TRBV2 and TRBJ2-3, with D uncertain. This CDR3 has 14 residues. V lost 8 bases to trimming and J lost 0 bases, with 12 bases between them. Germline V lookup: CDR1 SNHLY, CDR2 FYNNEI. This CDR3 reads CASGLTTSTDTQYF. The CDR3, as DNA: TGTGCCAGCGGATTAACCACTAGCACAGATACGCAGTATTTT.

This chain connects TRBV28 to TRBJ1-3; D is unresolved. Germline CDR1 MDHEN, CDR2 SYDVKM. The CDR3 length is 15 residues. Trimming took 5 bases from V and 0 from J, leaving 11 bases between them. The CDR3 DNA is TGTGCCAGCAGTGAAGGGCCGTTCTCTGGAAACACCATATATTTT. Residues: CASSEGPFSGNTIYF.

The V and J genes are TRBV10-2 and TRBJ2-7; 8 nucleotides agree with TRBD2. The junction had 2 bases not matched to a gene; V was cut back by 5 bases and J by 5 bases. CDR1 and CDR2 from the germline V gene are WSHSY and SAAADI. This CDR3 has 12 residues. The CDR3 sequence is CASSHGRDEQYF. CDR3 DNA: TGCGCCAGCAGTCACGGGAGGGACGAGCAGTACTTC.

This chain joins TRBV6-5 and TRBJ2-3; unclear D gene. The V gene's germline CDR1 is MNHEY and CDR2 SVGAGI. The CDR3 has 13 amino acids. Trimming removed 6 bases from V and 5 bases from J, with 12 bases in between. The CDR3 DNA sequence: TGTGCCAGCAGGAGAGGAGTAGGAGATACGCAGTATTTT. Residues: CASRRGVGDTQYF.

The chain couples TRBV21-1 to TRBJ2-7; TRBD1, as called in the table, went unchecked against the DNA. TRBV21-1 is described as a pseudogene. This CDR3 spans 17 amino acids. The CDR3 loop is CASSKADSAVPLYEQYF. DNA of the CDR3: TGTGCCAGCAGCAAGGCAGACAGTGCCGTTCCACTCTACGAGCAGTACTTC.

The genes are TRBV5-1 and TRBJ2-3; D uncertain. In germline, CDR1 is SGHRS, CDR2 YFSETQ. V was shortened by 5 bases and J by 3 bases, with 10 bases between the two germline ends. The CDR3 length is 13 residues. CDR3 residues: CASRNQETDTQYF. In DNA form, the CDR3 reads TGCGCCAGCAGGAACCAGGAGACAGATACGCAGTATTTT.

This clone turned up a few times. The CDR3 coding sequence is TGTGCCATCAGTGGGAATTCAAATAGCGGCCCCACCTACGAGCAGTACTTC. Its translation is CAISGNSNSGPTYEQYF. This sequence joins TRBV10-3 and TRBJ2-7, with TRBD2 as a possible D gene (6 bases). CDR3 size: 17 residues. V lost 4 bases and J 2 bases, leaving 21 bases between the germline ends. CDR1 and CDR2 (germline): ENHRY, SYGVKD.